This TCR beta chain was recovered during a study of OX40 agonist ivuxolimab in advanced cancers. Whole-study results and caveats: Researchers did not determine the expanded peripheral T cells' antigen specificity.

The V segment lost 10 bases and the J segment 0 bases; nucleotides outside the gene matches: 7. The CDR3 totals 15 residues. The germline V gene encodes CDR1 SGHNT and CDR2 YYREEE (reference sequence). As for this clone: Its target is unknown.

Repertoires were generated with immunoSEQ multiplex PCR, while TCRdb's copy carries only in-frame clones and drops some. The sample lists tens of thousands of clones; more than 75% were seen once. The sample was CD4+ or CD8+ T cells sorted from blood, taken in a trial of the OX40 agonist ivuxolimab. The sequence was obtained from an adult with an advanced solid tumor such as melanoma, head and neck, liver or kidney cancer. This sequence joins TRBV5-4 and TRBJ2-3, with 11 bases that match TRBD2. CDR3 coding DNA: TGTGCCGGCGGGACTAGCGGTCTTAGCACAGATACGCAGTATTTT. Protein sequence: CAGGTSGLSTDTQYF.